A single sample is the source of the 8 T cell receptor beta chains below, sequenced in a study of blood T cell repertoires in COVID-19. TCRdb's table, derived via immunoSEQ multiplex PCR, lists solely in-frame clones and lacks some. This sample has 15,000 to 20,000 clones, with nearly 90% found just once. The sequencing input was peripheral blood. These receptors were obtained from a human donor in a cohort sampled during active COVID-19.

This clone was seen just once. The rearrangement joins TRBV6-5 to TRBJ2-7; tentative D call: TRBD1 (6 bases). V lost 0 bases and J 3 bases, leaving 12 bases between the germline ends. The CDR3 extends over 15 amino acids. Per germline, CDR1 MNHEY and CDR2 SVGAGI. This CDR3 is CASSYSARGHYEQYF. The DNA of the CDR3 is TGTGCCAGCAGTTACTCGGCCAGGGGTCACTACGAGCAGTACTTC.

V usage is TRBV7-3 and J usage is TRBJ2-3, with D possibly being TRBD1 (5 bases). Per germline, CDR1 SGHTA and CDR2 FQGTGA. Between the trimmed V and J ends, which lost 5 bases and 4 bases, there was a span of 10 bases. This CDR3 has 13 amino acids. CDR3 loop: CASSLGVADTQYF. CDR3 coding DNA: TGTGCCAGCAGCCTAGGGGTTGCAGATACGCAGTATTTT.

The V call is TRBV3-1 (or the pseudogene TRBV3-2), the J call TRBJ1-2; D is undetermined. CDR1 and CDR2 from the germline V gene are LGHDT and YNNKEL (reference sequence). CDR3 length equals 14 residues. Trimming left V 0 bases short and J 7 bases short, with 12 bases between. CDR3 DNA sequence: TGTGCCAGCAGCCAAGAACTCCTGTCGGTTGGCTACACCTTC. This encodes CASSQELLSVGYTF.

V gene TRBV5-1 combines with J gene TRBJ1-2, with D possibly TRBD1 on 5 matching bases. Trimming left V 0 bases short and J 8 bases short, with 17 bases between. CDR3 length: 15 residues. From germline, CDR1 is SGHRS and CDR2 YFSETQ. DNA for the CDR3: TGCGCCAGCAGCTTGGTATTGGGGGACTTTGAGGGCTACACCTTC. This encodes CASSLVLGDFEGYTF.

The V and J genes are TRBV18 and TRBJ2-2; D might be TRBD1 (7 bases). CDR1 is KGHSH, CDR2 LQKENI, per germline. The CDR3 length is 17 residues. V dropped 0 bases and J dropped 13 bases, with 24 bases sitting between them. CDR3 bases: TGTGCCAGCTCACCACCGGCGGCAGGGGGGCAACCGGTCGGGCTGTTTTTT. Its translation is CASSPPAAGGQPVGLFF.

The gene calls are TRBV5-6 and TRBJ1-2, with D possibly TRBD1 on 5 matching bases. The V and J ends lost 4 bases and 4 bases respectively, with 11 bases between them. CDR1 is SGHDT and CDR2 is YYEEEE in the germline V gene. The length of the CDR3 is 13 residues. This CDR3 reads CASSEKGIYGYTF. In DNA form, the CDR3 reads TGTGCCAGCAGCGAGAAGGGGATCTATGGCTACACCTTC.

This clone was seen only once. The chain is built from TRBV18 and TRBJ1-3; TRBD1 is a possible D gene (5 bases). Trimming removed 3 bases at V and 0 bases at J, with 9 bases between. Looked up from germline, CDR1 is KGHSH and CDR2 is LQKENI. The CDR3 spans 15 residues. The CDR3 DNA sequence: TGTGCCAGCTCACCGGGGCACGGCTCTGGAAACACCATATATTTT. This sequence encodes CASSPGHGSGNTIYF.

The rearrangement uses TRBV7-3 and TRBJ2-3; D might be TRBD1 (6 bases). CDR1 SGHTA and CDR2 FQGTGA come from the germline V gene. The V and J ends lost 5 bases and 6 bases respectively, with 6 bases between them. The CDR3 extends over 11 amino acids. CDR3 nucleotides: TGTGCCAGCAGCCAGGGGGATACGCAGTATTTT. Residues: CASSQGDTQYF. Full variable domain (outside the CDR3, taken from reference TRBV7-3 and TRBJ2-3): GAGVSQTPSNKVTEKGKYVELRCDPISGHTALYWYRQSLGQGPEFLIYFQGTGAADDSGLPNDRFFAVRPEGSVSTLKIQRTERGDSAVYLCASSQGDTQYFGPGTRLTVL.